Presented here are 16 T cell receptor beta chains from one specimen sequenced in a study of T cell changes during pregnancy in multiple sclerosis. Libraries were prepared by immunoSEQ multiplex PCR; TCRdb keeps only in-frame clonotypes and omits some of them. The data show more than 65,000 clones, around nine tenths seen once. This material consisted of peripheral blood, taken before pregnancy. Receptors originate from a female donor with multiple sclerosis, enrolled in a pregnancy study.

The J gene is TRBJ2-2, the V gene TRBV9; TRBD2 matches at 8 bases. This CDR3 has 16 amino acids. Germline values: CDR1 SGDLS, CDR2 YYNGEE. With V trimmed by 2 bases and J by 4 bases, 7 bases remained unmatched. This CDR3 reads CASSVRASGFTGELFF. Here the CDR3 DNA reads TGTGCCAGCAGCGTTCGGGCTAGCGGGTTCACCGGGGAGCTGTTTTTT.

J is TRBJ2-2 and V is TRBV18; 9 bases align to TRBD2. The CDR3 is made up of 16 amino acids. CDR1 and CDR2 from the germline V gene are KGHSH and LQKENI. V shed 6 bases, J shed 2 bases, and the junction held 7 bases outside the gene matches. In DNA form, the CDR3 reads TGTGCCAGCTCCCCCCAGACTAGCGGTAACACCGGGGAGCTGTTTTTT. Its protein product is CASSPQTSGNTGELFF.

This chain links TRBV13 with TRBJ2-2; TRBD2 matches at 12 bases. Per the germline V gene, CDR1 is PRHDT and CDR2 is FYEKMQ (reference sequence). The CDR3 has 18 residues. After removal of 5 bases from V and 7 bases from J, the junction contained 14 bases not matched to a gene. The CDR3, as DNA: TGTGCCAGCAGCCGCCAGACTAGCGGGAGTTCCCTAGGCGGGGAGCTGTTTTTT. As protein: CASSRQTSGSSLGGELFF.

V and J are TRBV7-6 and TRBJ2-2; 8 nucleotides agree with TRBD1. CDR3 size: 16 residues. The J segment lost 1 base and the V segment lost 5 bases, leaving 6 bases of the junction unmatched. Germline CDR1 and CDR2: SGHVS and FNYEAQ. The CDR3 DNA sequence: TGTGCCAGCAGCAGCTCCGGGACAGGGAACACCGGGGAGCTGTTTTTT. As protein: CASSSSGTGNTGELFF. Drawing the rest from reference TRBV7-6 and TRBJ2-2, the complete variable domain is GAGVSQSPRYKVTKRGQDVALRCDPISGHVSLYWYRQALGQGPEFLTYFNYEAQQDKSGLPNDRFSAERPEGSISTLTIQRTEQRDSAMYRCASSSSGTGNTGELFFGEGSRLTVL.

This rearrangement joins TRBV9 to TRBJ2-5; TRBD2 agrees at 7 bases. From germline, CDR1 is SGDLS and CDR2 YYNGEE. Unmatched junction bases numbered 9, after V lost 0 bases and J lost 7 bases. This CDR3 contains 15 residues. The CDR3 loop is CASSVGEGSWGTQYF. CDR3 nucleotides: TGTGCCAGCAGCGTAGGGGAGGGCAGTTGGGGGACCCAGTACTTC. The entire variable domain, with the rest obtained from reference TRBV9 and TRBJ2-5, is as follows: DSGVTQTPKHLITATGQRVTLRCSPRSGDLSVYWYQQSLDQGLQFLIQYYNGEERAKGNILERFSAQQFPDLHSELNLSSLELGDSALYFCASSVGEGSWGTQYFGPGTRLLVL.

J is TRBJ1-2 and V is TRBV19; D perhaps matches TRBD1 (6 bases). The V end lost 6 bases, the J end lost 6 bases, and 20 bases lay between the germline ends. The CDR3 consists of 15 residues. CDR1 and CDR2 from the germline V gene are LNHDA and SQIVND (reference sequence). The CDR3 DNA follows: TGTGCCAGTAGCAAACCCCGGCAGGGGCTGGATGGCTACACCTTC. Protein sequence: CASSKPRQGLDGYTF. Filled out from reference TRBV19 and TRBJ1-2, the complete variable domain reads DGGITQSPKYLFRKEGQNVTLSCEQNLNHDAMYWYRQDPGQGLRLIYYSQIVNDFQKGDIAEGYSVSREKKESFPLTVTSAQKNPTAFYLCASSKPRQGLDGYTFGSGTRLTVV.

The chain couples TRBV7-9 to TRBJ1-5; 7 bases match TRBD1. The junction had 4 bases not matched to a gene; V was cut back by 6 bases and J by 2 bases. Germline CDR1 is SEHNR and CDR2 is FQNEAQ (reference sequence). The length of the CDR3 is 14 residues. The CDR3 loop is CASSRDSRNQPQHF. In nucleotides, the CDR3 is TGTGCCAGCAGTCGGGACAGTCGCAATCAGCCCCAGCATTTT.

CDR3 residues: CASSLGRDSYKQFF. The CDR3 nucleotides are TGTGCCAGCAGCTTGGGGCGGGACTCATATAAGCAGTTCTTC. The chain couples TRBV5-6 to TRBJ2-1; a possible D gene is TRBD2 (6 bases). CDR3 length: 14 amino acids. Germline-derived CDR1 and CDR2 are SGHDT and YYEEEE. V was shortened by 0 bases and J by 11 bases, with 15 bases between the two germline ends. The entire variable domain, with the rest obtained from reference TRBV5-6 and TRBJ2-1, is as follows: DAGVTQSPTHLIKTRGQQVTLRCSPKSGHDTVSWYQQALGQGPQFIFQYYEEEERQRGNFPDRFSGHQFPNYSSELNVNALLLGDSALYLCASSLGRDSYKQFFGPGTRLTVL.

Note on this clone: An end of the junction differs from the germline gene, which may be a read error. The chain recombines TRBV27 with TRBJ2-5; 8 bases fit TRBD1. Germline CDR1 and CDR2: MNHEY and SMNVEV (reference sequence). The CDR3 consists of 14 residues. This chain's CDR3 is CASSLSRGQGTQYF. CDR3 nucleotides: TGTGCCAGCAGTTTGTCCAGGGGGCAAGGGACCCAGTACTTC.

This sequence joins TRBV30 and TRBJ2-3; D perhaps matches TRBD2 (5 bases). The CDR3 is 13 amino acids. Germline V gene lookup returns CDR1 GTSNPN and CDR2 SVGIG (reference sequence). The V gene lost 1 base and the J gene lost 4 bases, with 9 bases spanning the gap. The CDR3 here is CAWSAGSSDTQYF. CDR3 nucleotides: TGTGCCTGGAGTGCGGGGAGCTCAGATACGCAGTATTTT.

This chain links TRBV6-5 with TRBJ2-4; D gene unclear. Between the trimmed V and J ends, which lost 0 bases and 3 bases, there was a span of 9 bases. This CDR3 is 15 amino acids long. Germline V CDR1 and CDR2: MNHEY, SVGAGI. The CDR3 region has the DNA TGTGCCAGCAGTTACTCGAAACATGGCAAAAACATTCAGTACTTC. This translates into CASSYSKHGKNIQYF.

The rearrangement uses TRBV6-5 and TRBJ1-4; 9 bases fit TRBD1. Unmatched junction bases numbered 11, after V lost 4 bases and J lost 8 bases. The V gene's germline CDR1 is MNHEY and CDR2 SVGAGI. The CDR3 length is 16 residues. The CDR3 reads CASSWGQGWVEEKLFF. DNA for the CDR3: TGTGCCAGCAGTTGGGGACAGGGATGGGTTGAGGAAAAACTGTTTTTT.

V gene TRBV6-1 combines with J gene TRBJ1-1; 11 bases agree with TRBD1. The CDR3 covers 17 residues. With 1 base clipped from V and 7 bases from J, the junction kept 11 bases outside the gene matches. Germline V gene sequence: CDR1 MNHNS, CDR2 SASEGT. CDR3 loop: CASSEGLRTGGAGEAFF. CDR3 coding DNA: TGTGCCAGCAGTGAAGGCCTCCGGACAGGGGGCGCGGGTGAAGCTTTCTTT.

This chain joins TRBV21-1 and TRBJ2-3; no check of the table's D call, TRBD2, against the DNA was made. TRBV21-1 is an annotated pseudogene. CDR3 size: 15 residues. DNA of the CDR3: TGTGCCAGCAGCAAGACGGAGCGGGGCACAGATACGCAGTATTTT. Its protein product is CASSKTERGTDTQYF.

This clone has more than one count but fewer than ten. This chain connects TRBV30 to TRBJ1-1; D remains unclear. CDR3 length: 13 residues. Between the trimmed V and J ends, which lost 4 bases and 1 base, there was a span of 10 bases. The germline gives CDR1 GTSNPN, CDR2 SVGIG (reference sequence). This CDR3 is CAWMEQTNTEAFF. CDR3 nucleotides: TGTGCCTGGATGGAACAGACGAACACTGAAGCTTTCTTT.

The rearrangement joins TRBV6-4 to TRBJ2-1, with 8 bases identical to TRBD2. There are 16 residues in the CDR3. Germline CDR1 and CDR2: MRHNA and SNTAGT. The junction had 13 bases not matched to a gene; V was cut back by 7 bases and J by 5 bases. CDR3 bases: TGTGCCAGCACCCCAGAGGCGAGCGGGGGCAACAATGAGCAGTTCTTC. This gives the protein CASTPEASGGNNEQFF.